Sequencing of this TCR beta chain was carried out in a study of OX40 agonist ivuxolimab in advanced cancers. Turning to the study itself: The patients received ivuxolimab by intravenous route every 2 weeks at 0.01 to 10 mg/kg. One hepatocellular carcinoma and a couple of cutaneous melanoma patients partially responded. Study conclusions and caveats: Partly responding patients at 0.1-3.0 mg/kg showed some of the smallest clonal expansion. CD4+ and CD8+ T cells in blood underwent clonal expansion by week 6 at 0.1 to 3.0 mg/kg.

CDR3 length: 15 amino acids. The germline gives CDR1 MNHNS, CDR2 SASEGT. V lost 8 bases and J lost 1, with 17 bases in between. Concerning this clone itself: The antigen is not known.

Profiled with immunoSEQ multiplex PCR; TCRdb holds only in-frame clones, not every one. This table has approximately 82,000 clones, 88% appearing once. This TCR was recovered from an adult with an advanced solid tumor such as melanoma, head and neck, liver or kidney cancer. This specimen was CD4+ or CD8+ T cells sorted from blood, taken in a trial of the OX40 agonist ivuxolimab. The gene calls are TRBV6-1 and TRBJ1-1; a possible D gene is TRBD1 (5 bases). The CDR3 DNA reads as TGTGCCAGCCCCGCCATAAGGGGTGAGAACACTGAAGCTTTCTTT. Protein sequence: CASPAIRGENTEAFF.